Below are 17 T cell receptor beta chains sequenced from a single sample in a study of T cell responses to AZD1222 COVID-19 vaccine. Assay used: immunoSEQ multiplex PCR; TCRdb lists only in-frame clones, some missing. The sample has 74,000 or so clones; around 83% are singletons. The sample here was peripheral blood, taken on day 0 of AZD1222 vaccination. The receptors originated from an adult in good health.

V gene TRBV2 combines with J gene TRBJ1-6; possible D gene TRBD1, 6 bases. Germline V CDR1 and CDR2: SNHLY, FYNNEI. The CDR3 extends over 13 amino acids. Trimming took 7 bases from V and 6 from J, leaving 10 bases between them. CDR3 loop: CASKGQSNSPLHF. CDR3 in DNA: TGTGCCAGCAAAGGACAGTCTAATTCACCCCTCCACTTT.

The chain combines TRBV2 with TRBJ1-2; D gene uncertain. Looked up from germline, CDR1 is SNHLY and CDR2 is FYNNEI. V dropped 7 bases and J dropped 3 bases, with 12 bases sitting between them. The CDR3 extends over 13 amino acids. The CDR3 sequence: CASNVPADYGYTF. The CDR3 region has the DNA TGTGCCAGCAACGTCCCCGCCGACTATGGCTACACCTTC.

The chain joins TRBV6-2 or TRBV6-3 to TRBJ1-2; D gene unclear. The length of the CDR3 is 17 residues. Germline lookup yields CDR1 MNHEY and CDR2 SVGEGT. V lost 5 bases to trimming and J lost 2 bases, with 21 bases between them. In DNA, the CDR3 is TGTGCCAGCAGTCGCAGCTCCCCCAGCGTAAGCAACTATGGCTACACCTTC. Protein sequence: CASSRSSPSVSNYGYTF.

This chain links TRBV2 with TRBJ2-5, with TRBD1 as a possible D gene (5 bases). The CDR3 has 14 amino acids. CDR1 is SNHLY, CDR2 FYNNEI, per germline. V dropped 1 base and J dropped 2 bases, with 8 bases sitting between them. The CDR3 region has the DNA TGTGCCAGCAGTGAAGATACAGGTCAAGAGACCCAGTACTTC. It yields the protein CASSEDTGQETQYF. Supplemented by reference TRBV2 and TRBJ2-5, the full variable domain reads EPEVTQTPSHQVTQMGQEVILRCVPISNHLYFYWYRQILGQKVEFLVSFYNNEISEKSEIFDDQFSVERPDGSNFTLKIRSTKLEDSAMYFCASSEDTGQETQYFGPGTRLLVL.

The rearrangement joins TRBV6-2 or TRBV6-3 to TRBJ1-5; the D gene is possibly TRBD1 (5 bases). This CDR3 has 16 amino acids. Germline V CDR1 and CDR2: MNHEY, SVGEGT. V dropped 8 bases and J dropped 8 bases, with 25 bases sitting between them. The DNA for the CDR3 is TGTGCCAGCGGCCGGGGGAGGGGACCCGGTACTGAGCCCCAGCATTTT. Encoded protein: CASGRGRGPGTEPQHF.

The CDR3 loop is CSASSQAFNSPLHF. The CDR3 DNA sequence: TGCAGTGCTAGTAGCCAGGCTTTTAATTCACCCCTCCACTTT. V usage is TRBV20-1 and J usage is TRBJ1-6; unclear D gene. The CDR3 consists of 14 residues. Trimming stripped 3 bases from V and 6 bases from J, with 12 bases between. Germline CDR1 is DFQATT and CDR2 is SNEGSKA (reference sequence).

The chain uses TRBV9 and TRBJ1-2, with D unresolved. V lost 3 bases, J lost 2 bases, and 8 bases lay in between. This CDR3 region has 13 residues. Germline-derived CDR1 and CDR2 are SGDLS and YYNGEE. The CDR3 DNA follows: TGTGCCAGCAGCGATAAGGGAAACTATGGCTACACCTTC. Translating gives CASSDKGNYGYTF.

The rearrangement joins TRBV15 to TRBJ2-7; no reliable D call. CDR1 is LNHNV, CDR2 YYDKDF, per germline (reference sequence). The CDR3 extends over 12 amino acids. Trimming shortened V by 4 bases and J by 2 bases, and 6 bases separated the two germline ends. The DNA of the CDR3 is TGTGCCACCAGCATGCTAGCCTACGAGCAGTACTTC. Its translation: CATSMLAYEQYF.

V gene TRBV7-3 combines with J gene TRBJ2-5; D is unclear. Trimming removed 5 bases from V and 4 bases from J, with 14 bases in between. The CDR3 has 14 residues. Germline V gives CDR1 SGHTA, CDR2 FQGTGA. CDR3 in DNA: TGTGCCAGCAGCCTGAACGGGTTGGGAGAGACCCAGTACTTC. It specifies CASSLNGLGETQYF.

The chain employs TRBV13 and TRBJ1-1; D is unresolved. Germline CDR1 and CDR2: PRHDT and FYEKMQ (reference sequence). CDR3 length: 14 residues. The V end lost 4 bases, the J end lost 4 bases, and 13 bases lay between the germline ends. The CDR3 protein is CASSSTGLTTEAFF. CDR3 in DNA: TGTGCCAGCAGCTCAACCGGGTTAACCACTGAAGCTTTCTTT.

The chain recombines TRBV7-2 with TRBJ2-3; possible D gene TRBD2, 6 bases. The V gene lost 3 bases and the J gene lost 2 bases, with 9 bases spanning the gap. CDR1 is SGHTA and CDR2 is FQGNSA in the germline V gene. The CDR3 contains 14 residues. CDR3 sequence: CASSLGGFTDTQYF. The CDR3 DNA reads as TGTGCCAGCAGCTTGGGAGGTTTCACAGATACGCAGTATTTT.

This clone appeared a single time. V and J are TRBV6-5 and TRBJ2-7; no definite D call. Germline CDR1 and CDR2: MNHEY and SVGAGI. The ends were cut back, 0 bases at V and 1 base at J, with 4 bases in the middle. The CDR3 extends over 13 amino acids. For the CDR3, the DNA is TGTGCCAGCAGTTACTCTCCGTCCTACGAGCAGTACTTC. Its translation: CASSYSPSYEQYF.

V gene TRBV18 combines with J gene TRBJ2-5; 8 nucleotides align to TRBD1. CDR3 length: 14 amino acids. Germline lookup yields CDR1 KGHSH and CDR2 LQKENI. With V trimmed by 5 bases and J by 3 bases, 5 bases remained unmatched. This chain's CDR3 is CASSETGEKETQYF. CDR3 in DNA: TGTGCCAGCTCAGAGACAGGGGAAAAAGAGACCCAGTACTTC.

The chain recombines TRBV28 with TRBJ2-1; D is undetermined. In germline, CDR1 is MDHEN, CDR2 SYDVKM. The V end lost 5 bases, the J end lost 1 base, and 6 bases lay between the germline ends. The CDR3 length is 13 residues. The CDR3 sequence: CASSGGSYNEQFF. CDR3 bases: TGTGCCAGCAGTGGCGGATCCTACAATGAGCAGTTCTTC.

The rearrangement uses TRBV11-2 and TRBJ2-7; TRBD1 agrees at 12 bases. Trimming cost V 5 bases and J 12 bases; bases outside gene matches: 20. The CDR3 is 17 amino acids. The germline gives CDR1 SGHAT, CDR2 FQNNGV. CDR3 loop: CASSPGWGTGGYEQSYF. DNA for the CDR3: TGTGCCAGCAGCCCAGGATGGGGGACAGGGGGCTATGAGCAGTCGTACTTC.

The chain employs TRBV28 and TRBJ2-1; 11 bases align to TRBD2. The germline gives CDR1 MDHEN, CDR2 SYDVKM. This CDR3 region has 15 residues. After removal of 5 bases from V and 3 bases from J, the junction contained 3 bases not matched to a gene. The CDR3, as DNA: TGTGCCAGCAGTCCGGGACTAGCGGTCTACAATGAGCAGTTCTTC. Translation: CASSPGLAVYNEQFF.

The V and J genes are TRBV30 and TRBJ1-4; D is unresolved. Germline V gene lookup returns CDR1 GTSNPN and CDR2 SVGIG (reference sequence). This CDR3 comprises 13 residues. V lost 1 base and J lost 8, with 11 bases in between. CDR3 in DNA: TGTGCCTGGAGTGACCTTTACTTCGAAAAACTGTTTTTT. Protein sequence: CAWSDLYFEKLFF. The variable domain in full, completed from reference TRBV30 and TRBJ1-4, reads SQTIHQWPATLVQPVGSPLSLECTVEGTSNPNLYWYRQAAGRGLQLLFYSVGIGQISSEVPQNLSASRPQDRQFILSSKKLLLSDSGFYLCAWSDLYFEKLFFGSGTQLSVL.